These T cell receptor beta chains were read from a single sample in a study of preoperative IRX-2 immunotherapy in early breast cancer. Profiling relied on immunoSEQ multiplex PCR, and the TCRdb table lists in-frame clones only, not all of them. The sample contains some 19,000 clones, around four fifths of which appear only once. Here the sequenced sample was lymph node tissue, taken after IRX-2 immunotherapy. These receptors were collected from a human donor with breast cancer. Each CDR3 is given with its conserved first and last residue. The D gene is left open where the match is weak. Clone size is stated in some rows and not others, as once, few, many or a class when expanded.

size	V	J	D	DNA	CDR3
-	TRBV10-1	TRBJ2-7	-	TGCGCCAGCAGTGACGGTCAGGAGGTGGGCGAGCAGTACTTC	CASSDGQEVGEQYF
once	TRBV19	TRBJ2-7	TRBD1	TGTGCCGTCGGGACAGGGACTCGGGAGCAGTACTTC	CAVGTGTREQYF
once	TRBV6-8	TRBJ1-1	TRBD1	TGTGCCAGCAGTTACTCCCTCAACAGGGGAGCGAACACTGAAGCTTTCTTT	CASSYSLNRGANTEAFF
-	TRBV23-1	TRBJ2-7	-	TGCGCCAGCAGCCAAGATCTGGAGTCGGGACACCCTGGCGAGCAGTACTTC	CASSQDLESGHPGEQYF
-	TRBV19	TRBJ2-7	TRBD2	TGTGCCAGTAGTATAGAACTAGCGGGCGAGCAGTACTTC	CASSIELAGEQYF
-	TRBV12-5	TRBJ1-1	TRBD1	TGTGCCAGCACCCGACAGGGAACTAACACTGAAGCTTTCTTT	CASTRQGTNTEAFF
-	TRBV5-1	TRBJ2-2	TRBD1	TGCGCCAGCAACCCGGGACAGACGAACACCGGGGAGTTGTTTTTT	CASNPGQTNTGELFF
-	TRBV28	TRBJ1-1	-	TGTGCCAGCAGTTTGATGGGGACTGAAGCTTTCTTT	CASSLMGTEAFF
-	TRBV18	TRBJ1-5	-	TGTGCCAGCTCCCTCGGGACACCCAATCAGCCCCAGCATTTT	CASSLGTPNQPQHF
-	TRBV28	TRBJ2-7	-	TGTGCCAGCACCCCTGCTGCCCATCGAGAGCAGTACTTC	CASTPAAHREQYF
-	TRBV28	TRBJ2-1	TRBD2	TGTGCCAGCAGTTTGGGGACTAGCGAAGGAAATGAGCAGTTCTTC	CASSLGTSEGNEQFF
-	TRBV5-1	TRBJ1-3	-	TGCGCCAGCAGCTTGGGAAGCTCTGGAAACACCATATATTTT	CASSLGSSGNTIYF
-	TRBV28	TRBJ1-5	TRBD1	TGTGCCAGCAGCGCTACAGGGGTTCAGCCCCAGCATTTT	CASSATGVQPQHF
-	TRBV25-1	TRBJ2-7	TRBD2	TGTGCCAGCAGTGCGGCCGGGACTATCTCCTACGAGCAGTACTTC	CASSAAGTISYEQYF
-	TRBV11-3	TRBJ2-6	-	TGTGCCAGCAGCCGTGTGGGCTCTGGGGCCAACGTCCTGACTTTC	CASSRVGSGANVLTF
-	TRBV30	TRBJ2-3	-	TGTGCCTGGAGTGTGGGGGGGGACAGGACAGATACGCAGTATTTT	CAWSVGGDRTDTQYF
-	TRBV10-2	TRBJ2-7	-	TGCGCCAGCAGTGAGGGGCAGGCTTCCTACGAGCAGTACTTC	CASSEGQASYEQYF
-	TRBV19	TRBJ2-3	-	TGTGCCAGTAGTAACAGACACACAGATACGCAGTATTTT	CASSNRHTDTQYF
-	TRBV11-3	TRBJ1-6	-	TGTGCCAGCAGCTTACAAGTAGGCGCCGCAATTTCACCCCTCCACTTT	CASSLQVGAAISPLHF
-	TRBV19	TRBJ2-2	-	TGTGCCAGTAGTGGAGAAGGGTGGGGGGCCACTGCCCACCCGAACACCGGGGAGCTGTTTTTT	CASSGEGWGATAHPNTGELFF
-	TRBV5-1	TRBJ1-3	-	TGCGCCAGCAGCTTCGTATTGGCGACTGAGGCTGGAAACACCATATATTTT	CASSFVLATEAGNTIYF
-	TRBV19	TRBJ1-5	-	TGTGCCAGTAGTGCAGGGGTAAATCAGCCCCAGCATTTT	CASSAGVNQPQHF
once	TRBV29-1	TRBJ2-3	TRBD2	TGCAGCGTTGACAGGGCCCAACTAGCGGGAGGGCCATCTTTTCCCCCAGATACGCAGTATTTT	CSVDRAQLAGGPSFPPDTQYF
once	TRBV10-2	TRBJ1-1	-	TGCGCCAGCAGTTATAGTGCGACCTCTGAAGCTTTCTTT	CASSYSATSEAFF
-	TRBV28	TRBJ2-5	TRBD1	TGTGCCAGCAGTTTAACAGGGGATTCTTTCCAAGAGACCCAGTACTTC	CASSLTGDSFQETQYF
-	TRBV6-8	TRBJ1-2	-	TGTGCCAGCACTCCAGACGGGGGCAGCTCCAACTATGGCTACACCTTC	CASTPDGGSSNYGYTF
-	TRBV6-8	TRBJ1-1	-	TGTGCCAGCACAGGGGCGAACACTGAAGCTTTCTTT	CASTGANTEAFF
-	TRBV6-8	TRBJ2-7	TRBD1	TGTGCCAGCAGAGACAGGGGGGGCGACTCCTACGAGCAGTACTTC	CASRDRGGDSYEQYF
once	TRBV5-1	TRBJ2-2	TRBD1	TGCGCCAGCAGTGCTAGGACAGGGGAATCCGCCGGGGAGCTGTTTTTT	CASSARTGESAGELFF
-	TRBV29-1	TRBJ1-1	-	TGCAGCGCTAAGAGGGGACAACCTTATGAAGCTTTCTTT	CSAKRGQPYEAFF
-	TRBV5-1	TRBJ1-1	-	TGCGCCAGCAGCTTGGGGCAGGCAGAGTCTGAAGCTTTCTTT	CASSLGQAESEAFF
-	TRBV30	TRBJ1-4	-	TGTGCCTGGAGTGTACGGGGGGTTTTTGAAAAACTGTTTTTT	CAWSVRGVFEKLFF
-	TRBV6-8	TRBJ1-1	TRBD1	TGTGCCAGCAACCACAGGGGAGCTGAAGCTTTCTTT	CASNHRGAEAFF
-	TRBV6-8	TRBJ2-2	TRBD1	TGTGCCATCAGACCTGGGACAGGGAACACCGGGGAGCTGTTTTTT	CAIRPGTGNTGELFF
-	TRBV30	TRBJ1-1	-	TGTGCCTCAGAGACAGGCTCCGCTGAAGCTTTCTTT	CASETGSAEAFF
-	TRBV10-2	TRBJ1-5	-	TGCGCCAGCAAAGGGGGAACTCAGCCCCAGCATTTT	CASKGGTQPQHF
-	TRBV29-1	TRBJ1-4	-	TGCAGCGTCCAAGGACAAGGTGGGGAAAAACTGTTTTTT	CSVQGQGGEKLFF
-	TRBV19	TRBJ2-3	TRBD1	TGTGCCAGTAGAGGGACAGGGCACTCAGATACGCAGTATTTT	CASRGTGHSDTQYF
once	TRBV10-2	TRBJ2-5	TRBD1	TGCGCCAGCAAAAAGGGACAGCCTGGAGTTGGGACCCAGTACTTC	CASKKGQPGVGTQYF
-	TRBV6-8	TRBJ2-5	TRBD2	TGTGCCAGCAGTTACAGTCGCGGGGGGGACAAGGAGACCCAGTACTTC	CASSYSRGGDKETQYF
-	TRBV11-3	TRBJ1-4	-	TGTGCCAGCAGCTTGGCAGGGTCGATTGAAAAACTGTTTTTT	CASSLAGSIEKLFF
once	TRBV6-8	TRBJ2-3	-	TGTGCCAGCAGTTCGACCCTCCCTCAACTGGGCACAGATACGCAGTATTTT	CASSSTLPQLGTDTQYF
-	TRBV6-8	TRBJ1-5	-	TGTGCCAGCACCATGATACTTACCAGCAATCAGCCCCAGCATTTT	CASTMILTSNQPQHF
-	TRBV10-2	TRBJ1-3	-	TGCGCCAGCAGCGGGATAACGAACATCCCCCTCTCTGGAAACACCATATATTTT	CASSGITNIPLSGNTIYF
-	TRBV18	TRBJ2-7	TRBD2	TGTGCCAGCTCAGGCCCGGCGGGGGACGAGCAGTACTTC	CASSGPAGDEQYF
-	TRBV10-2	TRBJ2-5	-	TGCGCCAGCAGTCCTAGCGTGAGGGAGACCCAGTACTTC	CASSPSVRETQYF
few	TRBV19	TRBJ2-7	TRBD1	TGTGCCAGTGGGGTGGGGACAGGGAACGAGCAGTACTTC	CASGVGTGNEQYF
-	TRBV19	TRBJ1-2	TRBD1	TGTGCCAGTAGTATCCGGACAGGGGAAAACTATGGCTACACCTTC	CASSIRTGENYGYTF
few	TRBV19	TRBJ2-1	-	TGTGCCAGTAGTATAGCAGTCCTCAGAGCTAACAATGAGCAGTTCTTC	CASSIAVLRANNEQFF
-	TRBV4-1	TRBJ1-3	TRBD1	TGCGCCAGCAGCCTTGGGACAGCCAGTTACTCTGGAAACACCATATATTTT	CASSLGTASYSGNTIYF
once	TRBV18	TRBJ1-2	-	TGTGCCAGCTCACCAATAGGGGAGGACTATGGCTACACCTTC	CASSPIGEDYGYTF
-	TRBV6-8	TRBJ2-7	TRBD1	TGTGCCAGCAACTTTCGGGACAGACAATACGAGCAGTACTTC	CASNFRDRQYEQYF
-	TRBV18	TRBJ1-2	-	TGTGCCAGCTCACCATTCGAACAGAGGGCGGAATATGGCTACACCTTC	CASSPFEQRAEYGYTF
-	TRBV6-8	TRBJ1-2	-	TGTGCCAGCAGTCCGGGGCAGATCTATGGCTACACCTTC	CASSPGQIYGYTF
-	TRBV28	TRBJ1-1	-	TGTGCCAGCAGGCTTCCCCGGGGCAGAATGAACACTGAAGCTTTCTTT	CASRLPRGRMNTEAFF
-	TRBV9	TRBJ2-7	TRBD2	TGTGCCAGCAGCGTAGGGGCGGGAGCAGGGGAGCAGTACTTC	CASSVGAGAGEQYF
-	TRBV12-5	TRBJ1-3	TRBD1	TGTGCTAGTGGTTTGGGGACTCCCTTTTTTGGGACAGGAGGGACAAACACCATATATTTT	CASGLGTPFFGTGGTNTIYF
-	TRBV29-1	TRBJ2-1	TRBD2	TGCAGCGTTCCCGGACTAGCTGCATACAATGAGCAGTTCTTC	CSVPGLAAYNEQFF
-	TRBV6-8	TRBJ2-5	-	TGTGCCAGCAGTCAGGGAGGTTCAGAGACCCAGTACTTC	CASSQGGSETQYF
-	TRBV28	TRBJ1-5	-	TGTGCCAGCACTTGGAAAATTAGCAATCAGCCCCAGCATTTT	CASTWKISNQPQHF